The clone carrying this T cell receptor beta chain was seen more than once but under ten times. These data come from a study of cytomegalovirus exposure and HLA in healthy donors. With 60 Vbeta and 13 Jbeta primers, the PCR was carried out. TCRdb keeps only in-frame clones here, not all; method: immunoSEQ multiplex PCR. The data show 150,000 to 200,000 clones, approximately 71% seen once. The CDR3 runs to 13 residues. Trimming removed 2 bases from V and 7 bases from J; junction bases left unmatched: 3. Germline V gene lookup returns CDR1 SGHRS and CDR2 YFSETQ. The specimen sequenced was PBMCs. The chain has TRBV5-1 and TRBJ1-5; TRBD1 matches 7 bases. The clonotype comes from a woman younger than 30 in good health and CMV-seropositive. The CDR3: CASSLTGEQPQHF. CDR3 nucleotides: TGCGCCAGCAGCTTAACAGGGGAACAGCCCCAGCATTTT. Complete variable domain (other parts from reference TRBV5-1 and TRBJ1-5): KAGVTQTPRYLIKTRGQQVTLSCSPISGHRSVSWYQQTPGQGLQFLFEYFSETQRNKGNFPGRFSGRQFSNSRSEMNVSTLELGDSALYLCASSLTGEQPQHFGDGTRLSIL.